Below, 8 T cell receptor beta chains from the same sample are listed, as sequenced in a study of CD8 T cells in Susac syndrome. RNA in amounts of roughly 0.5 to 1 ug was reverse transcribed with random hexamers. TCRdb analysed the immunoSEQ multiplex PCR reads with MiXCR anew, one entry per CDR3 protein. This sample has 150,000 to 180,000 distinct CDR3 sequences, with around 95% found just once. Sequencing used CD8+ T cells from PBMCs. These receptors all stem from a human donor with multiple sclerosis.

J is TRBJ1-2 and V is TRBV20-1; D is unclear. Germline CDR1 reads DFQATT; CDR2 reads SNEGSKA (reference sequence). V was clipped by 4 bases and J by 4 bases, with 7 bases between them. This CDR3 is built from 11 residues. CDR3 residues: CSATSSYGYTF. In DNA, the CDR3 is TGCAGTGCTACCTCCAGCTATGGCTACACCTTC.

J is TRBJ2-3 and V is TRBV3-1; D is unclear. The CDR3 is made up of 13 amino acids. V was shortened by 2 bases and J by 2 bases, with 5 bases between the two germline ends. Germline CDR1 is LGHDT and CDR2 is YNNKEL (reference sequence). The CDR3 is CASSQPPTDTQYF. The CDR3 DNA follows: TGTGCCAGCAGCCAACCGCCCACAGATACGCAGTATTTT.

This chain connects TRBV7-9 to TRBJ2-3, with a tentative D call TRBD2 (5 bases). Germline V CDR1 and CDR2: SEHNR, FQNEAQ (reference sequence). This CDR3 spans 14 amino acids. The germline V and J ends were trimmed by 5 bases and 8 bases, with 17 bases remaining between them. The CDR3 DNA sequence: TGTGCCAGCAGCCCCTCCTCGCGAGGGAGTACGCAGTATTTT. This encodes CASSPSSRGSTQYF.

The gene calls are TRBV3-1 and TRBJ1-2; weak D call: TRBD1 (6 bases). The germline gives CDR1 LGHDT, CDR2 YNNKEL (reference sequence). V lost 5 bases to trimming and J lost 8 bases, with 15 bases between them. This CDR3 has 13 residues. In DNA form, the CDR3 reads TGTGCCAGCAGCGAAGCAGGGGCGTGGGGCTACACCTTC. Translated: CASSEAGAWGYTF. The full variable domain, completed using reference TRBV3-1 and TRBJ1-2, is DTAVSQTPKYLVTQMGNDKSIKCEQNLGHDTMYWYKQDSKKFLKIMFSYNNKELIINETVPNRFSPKSPDKAHLNLHINSLELGDSAVYFCASSEAGAWGYTFGSGTRLTVV.

This clonotype was seen a handful of times. This chain connects TRBV30 to TRBJ1-1; D not resolved. Germline V CDR1 and CDR2: GTSNPN, SVGIG (reference sequence). V lost 0 bases to trimming and J lost 4 bases, with 3 bases between them. This CDR3 comprises 11 residues. CDR3 sequence: CAWSVPTEAFF. CDR3 nucleotides: TGTGCCTGGAGTGTACCCACTGAAGCTTTCTTT. The complete variable domain, with remaining parts taken from reference TRBV30 and TRBJ1-1, reads SQTIHQWPATLVQPVGSPLSLECTVEGTSNPNLYWYRQAAGRGLQLLFYSVGIGQISSEVPQNLSASRPQDRQFILSSKKLLLSDSGFYLCAWSVPTEAFFGQGTRLTVV.

With respect to this clonotype: At one boundary the junction diverges from the germline segment, which might be a read error. The chain has TRBV20-1 and TRBJ2-1; 8 bases align to TRBD2. The germline gives CDR1 DFQATT, CDR2 SNEGSKA (reference sequence). The CDR3 runs to 9 residues. The CDR3 coding sequence is TGCAGTGCCGGGAGGGAGCCGTTCTTC. Translated, it gives CSAGREPFF.

The rearrangement links TRBV5-1 to TRBJ2-7; D is unresolved. Trimming removed 1 base at V and 4 bases at J, with 9 bases between. Germline V gene sequence: CDR1 SGHRS, CDR2 YFSETQ. The length of the CDR3 is 13 residues. In DNA, the CDR3 is TGCGCCAGCAGCTTGCCTAAAGGGTACGAGCAGTACTTC. Its translation: CASSLPKGYEQYF.

This sequence joins TRBV27 and TRBJ2-7; TRBD1 might be the D (6 bases). Trimming removed 6 bases at V and 5 bases at J, with 14 bases between. Germline CDR1 and CDR2: MNHEY and SMNVEV (reference sequence). The CDR3 is 13 residues long. This CDR3 reads CASSLMGAHEQYF. CDR3 bases: TGTGCCAGCAGCCTCATGGGGGCCCACGAGCAGTACTTC.